This TCR beta chain was sequenced for a study of PD-1 blockade in classical Hodgkin lymphoma. Some clones are missing from TCRdb's copy, which holds only in-frame ones; the method was immunoSEQ multiplex PCR. The sample includes fewer than 50,000 clones, more than 85% of them seen just once. Per the germline V gene, CDR1 is MNHEY and CDR2 is SMNVEV (reference sequence). Trimming took 8 bases from V and 7 from J, leaving 12 bases between them. The CDR3 totals 12 residues. No patient escaped relapse after autologous stem cell transplantation, and brentuximab vedotin exposure varied. J is TRBJ2-1 and V is TRBV27; D unclear. The clonotype originates from a human donor with classical Hodgkin lymphoma. This material consisted of peripheral blood mononuclear cells (PBMCs), taken before the second cycle of nivolumab. CDR3 sequence (DNA): TGTGCCAGCGTCCAGTTACCGAATGAGCAGTTCTTC. This encodes CASVQLPNEQFF.